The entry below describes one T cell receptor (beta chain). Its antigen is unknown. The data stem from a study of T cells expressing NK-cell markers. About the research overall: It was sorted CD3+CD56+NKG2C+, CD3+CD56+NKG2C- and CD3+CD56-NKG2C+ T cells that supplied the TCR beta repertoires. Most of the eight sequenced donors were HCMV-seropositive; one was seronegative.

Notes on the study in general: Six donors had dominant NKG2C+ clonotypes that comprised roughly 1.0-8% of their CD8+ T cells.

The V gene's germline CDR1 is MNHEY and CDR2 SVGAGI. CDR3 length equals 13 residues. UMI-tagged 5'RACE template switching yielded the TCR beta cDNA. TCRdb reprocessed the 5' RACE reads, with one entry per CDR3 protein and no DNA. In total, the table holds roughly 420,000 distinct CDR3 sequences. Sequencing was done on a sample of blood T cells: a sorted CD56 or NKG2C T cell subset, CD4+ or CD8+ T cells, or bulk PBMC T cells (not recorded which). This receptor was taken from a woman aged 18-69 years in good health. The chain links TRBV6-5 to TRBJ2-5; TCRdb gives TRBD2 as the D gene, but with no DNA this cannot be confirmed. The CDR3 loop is CASSHGLAETQYF.